These T cell receptor beta chains were read from a single sample in a study of cytomegalovirus exposure and HLA in healthy donors. The protocol was immunoSEQ multiplex PCR, while the TCRdb copy is restricted to in-frame clones and leaves out a portion. The sample yields 200,000 or so clones, more than 70% seen once. The sequenced sample consisted of PBMCs. These receptors were obtained from a boy younger than 18 in good health and CMV-seronegative. The CDR3 runs from the conserved cysteine through the conserved F or W. A D gene is named only where the DNA matches it firmly. The size of a clone is reported for some rows only, either as once, few or many, or as a class for expanded clones.

j_call	v_call	clone_size	d_call	cdr3_aa	cdr3_nt
TRBJ1-2	TRBV6-5	few	NA	CASRSQQFYGYTF	TGTGCCAGCAGATCACAGCAGTTCTATGGCTACACCTTC
TRBJ1-4	TRBV5-1	NA	TRBD1	CASSLEAAQGSFNEKLFF	TGCGCCAGCAGCTTGGAAGCGGCACAGGGGAGCTTTAATGAAAAACTGTTTTTT
TRBJ1-2	TRBV19	NA	NA	CASKLNTGFSYGYTF	TGTGCCAGCAAACTTAATACAGGGTTCAGCTATGGCTACACCTTC
TRBJ2-3	TRBV19	NA	NA	CASSIVVDSYTDTQYF	TGTGCCAGTAGTATTGTGGTGGACAGTTACACAGATACGCAGTATTTT
TRBJ1-1	TRBV2	few	TRBD1	CASKNDRAAGAFF	TGTGCCAGCAAGAATGACAGGGCCGCCGGAGCTTTCTTT
TRBJ2-2	TRBV9	NA	TRBD2	CASKESGGGTGELFF	TGTGCCAGCAAGGAATCGGGAGGGGGAACCGGGGAGCTGTTTTTT
TRBJ2-7	TRBV5-6	NA	TRBD1	CASSSYRRDRYSYEQYF	TGTGCCAGCAGCTCCTACCGTAGGGACAGGTACTCCTACGAGCAGTACTTC
TRBJ2-7	TRBV2	NA	NA	CARSDTGYSYEQYF	TGTGCCAGAAGCGACACAGGGTACTCCTACGAGCAGTACTTC
TRBJ2-2	TRBV10-1	once	NA	CASSEFGGELFF	TGCGCCAGCAGTGAGTTCGGCGGGGAGCTGTTTTTT
TRBJ2-1	TRBV29-1	once	NA	CSAQSSYNEQFF	TGCAGCGCACAGAGCTCCTACAATGAGCAGTTCTTC
TRBJ1-6	TRBV7-9	NA	NA	CASSLPGENSPLHF	TGTGCCAGCAGCTTACCAGGGGAGAATTCACCCCTCCACTTT
TRBJ2-6	TRBV13	few	NA	CASSLGLAGSGANVLTF	TGTGCCAGCAGCTTAGGACTAGCCGGCTCTGGGGCCAACGTCCTGACTTTC
TRBJ2-7	TRBV27	NA	TRBD1	CASSRAGGWDEQYF	TGTGCCAGCAGTAGGGCAGGGGGCTGGGACGAGCAGTACTTC
TRBJ1-5	TRBV4-1	NA	NA	CASSQSIRGNQPQHF	TGCGCCAGCAGCCAAAGTATTCGGGGCAATCAGCCCCAGCATTTT
TRBJ1-2	TRBV15	NA	NA	CATSRGTDYGYTF	TGTGCCACCAGCAGAGGGACAGACTATGGCTACACCTTC
TRBJ2-1	TRBV6-5	few	TRBD1	CASSIKGQAYNEQFF	TGTGCCAGCAGTATAAAGGGACAGGCCTACAATGAGCAGTTCTTC
TRBJ1-1	TRBV6-5	NA	NA	CASSYSTTTEAFF	TGTGCCAGCAGTTACTCGACAACTACTGAAGCTTTCTTT
TRBJ1-3	TRBV6-5	NA	NA	CASIQGNTIYF	TGTGCCAGCATTCAGGGAAACACCATATATTTT
TRBJ2-7	TRBV7-2	once	TRBD2	CASSSGLAGGQPEQYF	TGTGCCAGCAGCTCCGGACTAGCGGGGGGGCAGCCCGAGCAGTACTTC
TRBJ2-7	TRBV7-2	NA	TRBD2	CASSLGGSGGFEQYF	TGTGCCAGCAGCCTAGGAGGGAGCGGGGGTTTTGAGCAGTACTTC
TRBJ2-7	TRBV6-5	NA	TRBD1	CASSSRGQGEQYF	TGTGCCAGCAGCTCCAGGGGGCAGGGCGAGCAGTACTTC
TRBJ1-1	TRBV27	NA	NA	CASSSGLYTEAFF	TGTGCCAGCAGCTCCGGACTATACACTGAAGCTTTCTTT
TRBJ2-1	TRBV7-2	NA	NA	CASSLASDSYNEQFF	TGTGCCAGCAGCCTCGCTAGCGACTCCTACAATGAGCAGTTCTTC
TRBJ2-7	TRBV27	NA	NA	CASSLWGENEQYF	TGTGCCAGCAGTTTATGGGGGGAAAACGAGCAGTACTTC
TRBJ2-7	TRBV5-1	NA	NA	CASSTGVYEQYF	TGCGCCAGCAGCACTGGAGTCTACGAGCAGTACTTC
TRBJ1-4	TRBV7-6	NA	TRBD1	CASSLRGGSATNEKLFF	TGTGCCAGCAGCTTAAGAGGGGGCTCCGCAACTAATGAAAAACTGTTTTTT
TRBJ2-6	TRBV21-1	NA	NA	CASSPQVPGQGSSGANVLTF	TGTGCCAGCAGCCCCCAGGTCCCGGGACAGGGGAGTTCTGGGGCCAACGTCCTGACTTTC
TRBJ2-1	TRBV2	NA	TRBD1	CASRDRGRFLYNEQFF	TGTGCCAGCAGGGACAGGGGGCGCTTCTTGTACAATGAGCAGTTCTTC
TRBJ1-6	TRBV27	NA	NA	CASRVPGSSSPLHF	TGTGCCAGCAGGGTCCCGGGGAGTTCTTCACCCCTCCACTTT
TRBJ1-2	TRBV30	few	TRBD1	CAWSRGQGTNYGYTF	TGTGCCTGGAGTCGGGGACAGGGGACTAACTATGGCTACACCTTC
TRBJ1-3	TRBV27	NA	NA	CASSADSSSGNTIYF	TGTGCCAGCAGTGCGGACAGTTCCTCTGGAAACACCATATATTTT
TRBJ1-2	TRBV20-1	NA	NA	CSAVGDGYTF	TGCAGTGCAGTAGGGGATGGCTACACCTTC